These 23 T cell receptor beta chains originate from one sample sequenced in a study of early T cells in non-severe SARS-CoV-2 infection. TCRdb passed the 5' RACE reads through MiXCR, listing each CDR3 protein once. This sample has over 35,000 distinct CDR3 sequences; about a tenth occur once, and the top ten carry around 9.8%. Sample: whole blood. These TCRs come from an adult who was a healthcare worker with PCR-confirmed SARS-CoV-2 infection or an uninfected control (not recorded which).

The chain has TRBV29-1 and TRBJ2-1, with 7 bases lining up with TRBD2. Germline-derived CDR1 and CDR2 are SQVTM and ANQGSEA. The CDR3 is made up of 12 amino acids. Trimming removed 7 bases from V and 7 bases from J; junction bases left unmatched: 7. CDR3 residues: CSAHPGGNEQFF. DNA of the CDR3: TGCAGCGCTCATCCCGGGGGGAATGAGCAGTTCTTC.

This clonotype was found many times. This chain links TRBV20-1 with TRBJ1-5; a weak D match, TRBD1 (5 bases). CDR3 length equals 14 residues. V gave up 3 bases and J gave up 5 bases, with 14 bases separating them. Germline V gene lookup returns CDR1 DFQATT and CDR2 SNEGSKA (reference sequence). The chain's CDR3 is CSASDYRIYQPQHF. The DNA for the CDR3 is TGCAGTGCTAGTGACTACAGGATTTATCAGCCCCAGCATTTT.

The V gene is TRBV11-2, the J gene TRBJ2-4; 11 bases line up with TRBD2. From germline, CDR1 is SGHAT and CDR2 FQNNGV. V shed 5 bases, J shed 6 bases, and the junction held 6 bases outside the gene matches. The CDR3 is 15 residues long. For the CDR3, the DNA is TGTGCCAGCAGCAGGGGACTAGCGGTTACAAACATTCAGTACTTC. This encodes CASSRGLAVTNIQYF.

This clonotype was detected many times. The chain couples TRBV7-9 to TRBJ2-1, with TRBD1 matching 8 bases. V shed 1 base and J 5 bases; nucleotides not matched to a gene: 4. The CDR3 spans 15 residues. Germline V lookup: CDR1 SEHNR, CDR2 FQNEAQ (reference sequence). CDR3 nucleotide sequence: TGTGCCAGCAGCTTAGTAACAGGGGGTCACAATGAGCAGTTCTTC. This translates into CASSLVTGGHNEQFF.

This clonotype was found many times. The chain joins TRBV7-2 to TRBJ2-5, with D hard to call. The V end lost 3 bases, the J end lost 0 bases, and 14 bases lay between the germline ends. This CDR3 is built from 16 residues. Germline CDR1 is SGHTA and CDR2 is FQGNSA. The CDR3 protein is CASSFTSTVYQETQYF. The CDR3 DNA reads TGTGCCAGCAGCTTTACTTCTACAGTGTACCAAGAGACCCAGTACTTC. Based on the CDR3 plus reference TRBV7-2 and TRBJ2-5, the full variable domain is GAGVSQSPSNKVTEKGKDVELRCDPISGHTALYWYRQSLGQGLEFLIYFQGNSAPDKSGLPSDRFSAERTGGSVSTLTIQRTQQEDSAVYLCASSFTSTVYQETQYFGPGTRLLVL.

The gene calls are TRBV18 and TRBJ2-5; D gene uncertain. The germline V gene encodes CDR1 KGHSH and CDR2 LQKENI. V dropped 8 bases and J dropped 5 bases, with 15 bases sitting between them. The CDR3 is 13 amino acids. The CDR3 region is CASTKPSEETQYF. In DNA, the CDR3 is TGTGCCAGCACCAAGCCCTCGGAGGAGACCCAGTACTTC.

This clonotype occurred many times. The V and J genes are TRBV12-3 or TRBV12-4 and TRBJ2-3; TRBD1 or TRBD2 may be the D gene (5 bases each). The germline V and J ends were trimmed by 2 bases and 5 bases, with 17 bases remaining between them. This CDR3 contains 16 residues. The CDR3, as DNA: TGTGCCAGCAGTTTATTTTTGCAGGGAGACAGAGATACGCAGTATTTT. It yields the protein CASSLFLQGDRDTQYF.

In this sample, this clonotype turned up a few times. V and J are TRBV20-1 and TRBJ2-1, with TRBD2 matching over 10 bases. The CDR3 contains 16 residues. V was pared by 6 bases and J by 9 bases, with 17 bases of the junction left unmatched. Per the germline V gene, CDR1 is DFQATT and CDR2 is SNEGSKA (reference sequence). CDR3 nucleotides: TGCAGTGCCCCCAGGCCCACTAGCGGGGCGAGGGGTGAGCAGTTCTTC. This sequence encodes CSAPRPTSGARGEQFF.

The sample holds many counts of this clonotype. The chain combines TRBV12-3 or TRBV12-4 with TRBJ2-1; D is unclear. The CDR3 consists of 12 residues. V was trimmed by 5 bases and J by 4 bases, leaving 6 bases between them. CDR3 nucleotides: TGTGCCAGCAGTCCCGATTACAATGAGCAGTTCTTC. Amino acid sequence: CASSPDYNEQFF.

This clonotype turned up a few times. The chain is built from TRBV11-2 and TRBJ2-1; D tentatively fits TRBD1 or TRBD2 (5 bases each). V gave up 5 bases and J gave up 7 bases, with 21 bases separating them. There are 16 residues in the CDR3. CDR1 and CDR2 from the germline V gene are SGHAT and FQNNGV. CDR3 DNA: TGTGCCAGCAGCGCATTCCGGGACCCGATGGGAAATGAGCAGTTCTTC. Translating gives CASSAFRDPMGNEQFF.

The chain has TRBV5-4 and TRBJ1-2; D ambiguous. V shed 0 bases and J shed 7 bases, with 7 bases lying between them. Germline CDR1 SGHNT, CDR2 YYREEE (reference sequence). The CDR3 covers 12 residues. In nucleotides, the CDR3 is TGTGCCAGCAGCTTGGTCCAGGTTGGCTACACCTTC. This encodes CASSLVQVGYTF. Full variable domain (remainder filled in from reference TRBV5-4 and TRBJ1-2): ETGVTQSPTHLIKTRGQQVTLRCSSQSGHNTVSWYQQALGQGPQFIFQYYREEENGRGNFPPRFSGLQFPNYSSELNVNALELDDSALYLCASSLVQVGYTFGSGTRLTVV.

This clonotype was found many times. The chain carries TRBV7-2 and TRBJ1-6; D gene unclear. This CDR3 spans 14 amino acids. The V end lost 5 bases, the J end lost 2 bases, and 7 bases lay between the germline ends. Looked up from germline, CDR1 is SGHTA and CDR2 is FQGNSA. CDR3 in amino acids: CASSGMAYNSPLHF. In DNA, the CDR3 is TGTGCCAGCAGCGGCATGGCCTATAATTCACCCCTCCACTTT.

This chain links TRBV6-2 or TRBV6-3 with TRBJ2-7, with D tentatively TRBD2 (5 bases). The length of the CDR3 is 16 residues. Germline-derived CDR1 and CDR2 are MNHEY and SVGEGT. The ends were cut back, 2 bases at V and 5 bases at J, with 19 bases in the middle. This CDR3 is CASSYRADWPSDEQYF. The CDR3 bases are TGTGCCAGCAGTTACCGCGCGGACTGGCCCTCGGACGAGCAGTACTTC.

Points on this clonotype: Lacking the conserved final phenylalanine or tryptophan, this CDR3 likely reflects a read error. The CDR3 reads CASTTGFFTEAFL. CDR3 nucleotides: TGTGCCAGCACCACAGGGTTTTTCACTGAAGCTTTCCTT. V is TRBV6-6 and J is TRBJ1-1; a possible D gene is TRBD1 (6 bases). CDR1 MNHNY and CDR2 SVGAGI come from the germline V gene (reference sequence). V lost 7 bases to trimming and J lost 4 bases, with 13 bases between them. The length of the CDR3 is 13 residues.

The chain carries TRBV19 and TRBJ2-5, with a possible D match to TRBD1 (5 bases). There are 15 residues in the CDR3. V was cut by 5 bases and J by 0 bases, with 13 bases left in between. The germline V gene has CDR1 LNHDA and CDR2 SQIVND (reference sequence). DNA of the CDR3: TGTGCCAGTAGTGATCTCCGACAGTACCAAGAGACCCAGTACTTC. Translating gives CASSDLRQYQETQYF.

There are many counts of this clonotype. As DNA, the CDR3 is TGTGCCACCCTACCGGGACAGGGGGCTAACTATGGCTACACCTTC. Its protein product is CATLPGQGANYGYTF. The chain carries TRBV10-3 and TRBJ1-2; TRBD1 aligns across 11 bases. This CDR3 is built from 15 residues. J gave up 0 bases and V 10 bases, and 7 bases lay outside the gene matches. Germline CDR1 ENHRY, CDR2 SYGVKD.

This clonotype appeared many times. The chain has TRBV19 and TRBJ1-4; TRBD1 might be the D (5 bases). Between the trimmed V and J ends, which lost 4 bases and 8 bases, there was a span of 14 bases. Germline V lookup: CDR1 LNHDA, CDR2 SQIVND (reference sequence). This CDR3 is built from 14 residues. CDR3 region: CASSTPGLGEKLFF. As DNA, the CDR3 is TGTGCCAGTAGTACACCGGGACTTGGAGAAAAACTGTTTTTT.

This clonotype showed up many times. The gene calls are TRBV28 and TRBJ1-5; no definite D call. Trimming removed 5 bases from V and 3 bases from J, with 8 bases in between. This CDR3 is built from 13 residues. Germline V gives CDR1 MDHEN, CDR2 SYDVKM. CDR3 coding DNA: TGTGCCAGCAGTCCCTTTGACAATCAGCCCCAGCATTTT. Translated, it gives CASSPFDNQPQHF. Based on the CDR3 plus reference TRBV28 and TRBJ1-5, the full variable domain is DVKVTQSSRYLVKRTGEKVFLECVQDMDHENMFWYRQDPGLGLRLIYFSYDVKMKEKGDIPEGYSVSREKKERFSLILESASTNQTSMYLCASSPFDNQPQHFGDGTRLSIL.

This clonotype was found many times. The gene calls are TRBV4-3 and TRBJ1-1; D may be TRBD1 (5 bases). The germline V gene has CDR1 LGHNA and CDR2 YSLEER. This CDR3 is built from 14 residues. V lost 0 bases and J 7 bases, leaving 12 bases between the germline ends. CDR3 coding DNA: TGCGCCAGCAGCCAAGAGTGGGGGGTCGGTGAAGCTTTCTTT. Protein: CASSQEWGVGEAFF.

The CDR3 DNA follows: TGTGCCTGGAGTAGGGGCAGGGATCGCGAGCAGTACTTC. Its translation is CAWSRGRDREQYF. The chain is built from TRBV30 and TRBJ2-7, with D possibly TRBD1 on 5 matching bases. Germline CDR1 and CDR2: GTSNPN and SVGIG (reference sequence). This CDR3 comprises 13 residues. Trimming shortened V by 2 bases and J by 6 bases, and 14 bases separated the two germline ends.

This chain links TRBV12-3 or TRBV12-4 with TRBJ2-5, with TRBD2 matching over 10 bases. CDR3 length: 16 residues. The V and J ends lost 3 bases and 3 bases, in that order; junction bases with no gene match: 7. The CDR3 coding sequence is TGTGCCAGCAGTTTTGGGTTAGCGGGGGGAGAAGAGACCCAGTACTTC. It specifies CASSFGLAGGEETQYF.

The table lists this clonotype with many counts. V is TRBV7-9 and J is TRBJ2-3; D may be TRBD1 (6 bases). The length of the CDR3 is 14 residues. V dropped 4 bases and J dropped 4 bases, with 12 bases sitting between them. CDR1 and CDR2 from the germline V gene are SEHNR and FQNEAQ (reference sequence). The CDR3, as DNA: TGTGCCAGCAGCTCGACACAGGGCCCAGATACGCAGTATTTT. Its protein product is CASSSTQGPDTQYF.

This clonotype was picked up many times. This rearrangement joins TRBV4-1 to TRBJ1-2; D is uncertain. The CDR3 length is 14 residues. Deletions cut 3 bases from V and 4 bases from J, with 12 bases between. Germline V gene data show CDR1 as MGHRA and CDR2 as YSYEKL. CDR3 region: CASSQGSELYGYTF. CDR3 sequence (DNA): TGCGCCAGCAGCCAGGGGTCAGAACTCTATGGCTACACCTTC.